These 18 T cell receptor beta chains share one sample of origin, sequenced in a study of blood T cell repertoires in COVID-19. Measured with immunoSEQ multiplex PCR; TCRdb has only the in-frame clones, and not every one. The table lists more than 350,000 clones, around 90% of them singletons, with around 3% in the top ten. The sequencing input was peripheral blood. Receptor source: a woman aged 25 to 39 with COVID-19, enrolled during active disease.

The chain combines TRBV6-5 with TRBJ2-3, with a weak D call TRBD2 (5 bases). Trimming cost V 6 bases and J 1 base, with 11 bases left between them. Germline V lookup: CDR1 MNHEY, CDR2 SVGAGI. The CDR3 consists of 14 residues. The CDR3 region is CASSGWTRTDTQYF. The CDR3 region has the DNA TGTGCCAGCAGCGGCTGGACTCGCACAGATACGCAGTATTTT.

The chain links TRBV5-4 to TRBJ2-5; 9 bases match TRBD1. Germline trimming cut 7 bases from V and 4 bases from J; bases unmatched to any gene: 8. The CDR3 runs to 14 residues. The germline V gene has CDR1 SGHNT and CDR2 YYREEE (reference sequence). The CDR3 nucleotides read TGTGCCAGCGCATCCCCGGGACAGGGAGAGACCCAGTACTTC. Amino acid sequence: CASASPGQGETQYF.

The chain is built from TRBV19 and TRBJ1-2; a weak D match, TRBD1 (6 bases). V gave up 7 bases and J gave up 0 bases, with 18 bases separating them. The CDR3 totals 16 residues. CDR1 is LNHDA, CDR2 SQIVND, per germline (reference sequence). CDR3: CASNYGDRRSNYGYTF. The CDR3 DNA is TGTGCCAGTAACTATGGTGACAGGCGGTCTAACTATGGCTACACCTTC.

The chain has TRBV5-1 and TRBJ1-2; TRBD1 matches 9 bases. Germline values: CDR1 SGHRS, CDR2 YFSETQ. Unmatched junction bases numbered 7, after V lost 7 bases and J lost 0 bases. There are 15 residues in the CDR3. The CDR3 DNA is TGCGCCAGCTCGACAGGGGGTGAAGCTAACTATGGCTACACCTTC. It codes for CASSTGGEANYGYTF. Full variable domain (outside the CDR3, taken from reference TRBV5-1 and TRBJ1-2): KAGVTQTPRYLIKTRGQQVTLSCSPISGHRSVSWYQQTPGQGLQFLFEYFSETQRNKGNFPGRFSGRQFSNSRSEMNVSTLELGDSALYLCASSTGGEANYGYTFGSGTRLTVV.

The chain is built from TRBV7-9 and TRBJ2-1, with 9 bases aligning to TRBD2. The V and J ends lost 5 bases and 9 bases, in that order; junction bases with no gene match: 8. This CDR3 has 14 residues. Germline V gives CDR1 SEHNR, CDR2 FQNEAQ (reference sequence). The CDR3 region has the DNA TGTGCCAGCAGCCCAGGACTAGCGTCGTTTGAGCAGTTCTTC. Protein sequence: CASSPGLASFEQFF. The full variable domain, completed using reference TRBV7-9 and TRBJ2-1, is DTGVSQNPRHKITKRGQNVTFRCDPISEHNRLYWYRQTLGQGPEFLTYFQNEAQLEKSRLLSDRFSAERPKGSFSTLEIQRTEQGDSAMYLCASSPGLASFEQFFGPGTRLTVL.

The chain links TRBV7-9 to TRBJ1-4; the match to TRBD1 covers 8 bases. The V segment lost 2 bases and the J segment 4 bases; nucleotides outside the gene matches: 9. CDR3 length: 17 amino acids. Germline values: CDR1 SEHNR, CDR2 FQNEAQ (reference sequence). The chain's CDR3 is CASSLYGRGRYNEKLFF. CDR3 DNA sequence: TGTGCCAGCAGCTTATATGGCAGGGGGCGGTATAATGAAAAACTGTTTTTT.

The chain is built from TRBV5-1 and TRBJ2-3; D may be TRBD2 (5 bases). CDR3 length equals 17 residues. Trimming cost V 1 base and J 0 bases, with 15 bases left between them. Germline-derived CDR1 and CDR2 are SGHRS and YFSETQ. This CDR3 reads CASSLQGAGGSTDTQYF. CDR3 nucleotide sequence: TGCGCCAGCAGCTTGCAAGGCGCGGGCGGTAGCACAGATACGCAGTATTTT.

Regarding this clone: This CDR3 is also generated by other DNA sequences in the sample. This chain links TRBV27 with TRBJ1-6; D not certain. This CDR3 has 16 residues. The germline CDR1 and CDR2 sequences are MNHEY and SMNVEV (reference sequence). Trimming removed 2 bases from V and 0 bases from J, with 8 bases in between. CDR3 sequence (DNA): TGTGCCAGCAGTTTAGTTGGCAGCTCCTATAATTCACCCCTCCACTTT. Translated, it gives CASSLVGSSYNSPLHF.

This chain uses TRBV3-1 (or the pseudogene TRBV3-2) with TRBJ2-7; 7 bases are shared with TRBD1. Germline V gene lookup returns CDR1 LGHDT and CDR2 YNNKEL (reference sequence). The CDR3 length is 14 residues. The trim removed 5 bases at V and 0 bases at J, leaving 4 bases unmatched. The DNA of the CDR3 is TGTGCCAGCAGCGTGGGACAGAACTCCTACGAGCAGTACTTC. This gives the protein CASSVGQNSYEQYF.

The CDR3 loop reads CAISDLSAHEQFF. CDR3 in DNA: TGTGCCATCAGTGACCTTAGTGCCCATGAGCAGTTCTTC. V is TRBV10-3 and J is TRBJ2-1; D gene unclear. CDR3 length: 13 residues. Looked up from germline, CDR1 is ENHRY and CDR2 is SYGVKD. The V and J ends lost 3 bases and 8 bases respectively, with 11 bases between them.

The CDR3 bases are TGTGCCAGCAGTTACGCAACGGGAGGACACCAAGAGACCCAGTACTTC. It codes for CASSYATGGHQETQYF. The chain recombines TRBV6-2 or TRBV6-3 with TRBJ2-5; TRBD2 matches at 7 bases. Germline values: CDR1 MNHEY, CDR2 SVGEGT. This CDR3 is built from 16 residues. With 2 bases clipped from V and 0 bases from J, the junction kept 6 bases outside the gene matches.

This rearrangement joins TRBV21-1 to TRBJ2-1; TRBD2 is the table's D call, not checked against the DNA. TRBV21-1 is a pseudogene. The length of the CDR3 is 17 residues. Here the CDR3 DNA reads TGTGCCAGCAGCAAAACAAGGGATAGCGGGAGAGTCGTTGAGCAGTTCTTC. Its protein product is CASSKTRDSGRVVEQFF.

This sequence joins TRBV27 and TRBJ2-6; 9 bases align to TRBD1. This CDR3 comprises 18 residues. Germline V gene data show CDR1 as MNHEY and CDR2 as SMNVEV (reference sequence). V shed 0 bases and J 0 bases; nucleotides not matched to a gene: 3. DNA for the CDR3: TGTGCCAGCAGTTTATCGAGACAGGGGGTCTCTGGGGCCAACGTCCTGACTTTC. Residues: CASSLSRQGVSGANVLTF.

Turning to this clone: Other nucleotide sequences from this sample produce the same CDR3. This chain links TRBV6-1 with TRBJ1-4; 10 bases are a match to TRBD1. This CDR3 is built from 16 residues. Losses at the gene ends were 0 bases for V and 5 bases for J; bases not matched to a gene: 3. The germline CDR1 and CDR2 sequences are MNHNS and SASEGT. This CDR3 is CASSEAWGQGNEKLFF. The CDR3 DNA is TGTGCCAGCAGTGAAGCGTGGGGACAGGGGAATGAAAAACTGTTTTTT.

The chain has TRBV4-3 and TRBJ2-1, with 7 bases aligning to TRBD2. Germline CDR1 reads LGHNA; CDR2 reads YSLEER. The CDR3 sequence is 15 residues long. Unmatched junction bases numbered 8, after V lost 4 bases and J lost 5 bases. CDR3 loop: CASSLQAGSNNEQFF. The DNA for the CDR3 is TGCGCCAGCAGCCTTCAAGCGGGGTCGAACAATGAGCAGTTCTTC.

The CDR3 is CASGDSQPTVPSRNTGELFF. DNA of the CDR3: TGTGCCAGCGGCGACAGCCAACCTACAGTTCCTAGCAGGAACACCGGGGAGCTGTTTTTT. J is TRBJ2-2 and V is TRBV9, with D possibly called TRBD1 or TRBD2 (5 bases each). The CDR3 covers 20 residues. Looked up from germline, CDR1 is SGDLS and CDR2 is YYNGEE. V lost 7 bases and J 1 base, leaving 29 bases between the germline ends.

This chain links TRBV9 with TRBJ2-1; TRBD2 matches 7 bases. The germline CDR1 and CDR2 sequences are SGDLS and YYNGEE. The CDR3 spans 17 residues. J gave up 2 bases and V 3 bases, and 11 bases lay outside the gene matches. The CDR3 nucleotides read TGTGCCAGCAGCGCACCCTACTCGGGAGGCCCCTACAATGAGCAGTTCTTC. Translation gives CASSAPYSGGPYNEQFF.

The chain employs TRBV28 and TRBJ2-7; possibly TRBD1 for D (6 bases). The germline V gene has CDR1 MDHEN and CDR2 SYDVKM. The CDR3 spans 15 residues. V lost 7 bases and J lost 6, with 22 bases in between. The CDR3 protein is CASIPQGTLSLEQYF. As DNA, the CDR3 is TGTGCCAGCATCCCACAGGGTACCCTATCTCTCGAGCAGTACTTC.